This paragraph covers one TCR beta chain sequence. What it binds is not known. This CDR3 comprises 13 residues. The V end was cut by 3 bases, the J end by 0 bases, with 9 bases between. Germline CDR1 DFQATT, CDR2 SNEGSKA (reference sequence). The use of a sample-barcoded 5' primer and a J-beta primer mix characterized a second PCR of roughly 7 to 12 cycles. The template-switch adaptor was a 5' adaptor with 12 random nucleotides. It tagged each cDNA molecule. TCRdb processed the 5' RACE reads anew with MiXCR; each CDR3 protein has one entry. The sample comprises about 1.1 million distinct CDR3 sequences, roughly two fifths of which are singletons, and around 12% rests with the top ten. This specimen belongs to a study of blood T cells in healthy people across ages. Findings and limits, study-wide: Using unsorted PBMCs precluded a conclusive naive versus antigen-experienced comparison.

The study drew donors from healthy Caucasian individuals in Russia aged roughly 6 to 90. This chain uses TRBV20-1 with TRBJ2-7, with TRBD1 as a possible D gene (5 bases). The sample taken for sequencing was blood. This TCR was recovered from a man aged 18 to 29 in good health. The CDR3 nucleotides are TGCAGTGCTAGGACAGCCACCTCCTACGAGCAGTACTTC. Translated, it gives CSARTATSYEQYF.